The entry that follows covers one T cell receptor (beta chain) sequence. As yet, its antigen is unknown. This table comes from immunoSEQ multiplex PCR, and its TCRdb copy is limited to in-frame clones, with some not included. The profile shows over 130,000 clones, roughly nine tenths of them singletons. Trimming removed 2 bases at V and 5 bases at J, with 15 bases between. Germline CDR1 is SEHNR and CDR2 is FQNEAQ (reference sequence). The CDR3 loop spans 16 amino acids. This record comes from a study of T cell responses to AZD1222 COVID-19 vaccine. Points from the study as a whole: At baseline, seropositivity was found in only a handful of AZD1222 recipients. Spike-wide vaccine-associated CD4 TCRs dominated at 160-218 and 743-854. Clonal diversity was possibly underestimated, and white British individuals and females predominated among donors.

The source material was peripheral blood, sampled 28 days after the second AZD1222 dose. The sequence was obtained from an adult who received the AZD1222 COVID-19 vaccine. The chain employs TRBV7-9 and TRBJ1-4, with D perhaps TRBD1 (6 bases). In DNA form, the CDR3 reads TGTGCCAGCAGCTTACAGGGGCAGGGTTTAAATGAAAAACTGTTTTTT. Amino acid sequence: CASSLQGQGLNEKLFF.